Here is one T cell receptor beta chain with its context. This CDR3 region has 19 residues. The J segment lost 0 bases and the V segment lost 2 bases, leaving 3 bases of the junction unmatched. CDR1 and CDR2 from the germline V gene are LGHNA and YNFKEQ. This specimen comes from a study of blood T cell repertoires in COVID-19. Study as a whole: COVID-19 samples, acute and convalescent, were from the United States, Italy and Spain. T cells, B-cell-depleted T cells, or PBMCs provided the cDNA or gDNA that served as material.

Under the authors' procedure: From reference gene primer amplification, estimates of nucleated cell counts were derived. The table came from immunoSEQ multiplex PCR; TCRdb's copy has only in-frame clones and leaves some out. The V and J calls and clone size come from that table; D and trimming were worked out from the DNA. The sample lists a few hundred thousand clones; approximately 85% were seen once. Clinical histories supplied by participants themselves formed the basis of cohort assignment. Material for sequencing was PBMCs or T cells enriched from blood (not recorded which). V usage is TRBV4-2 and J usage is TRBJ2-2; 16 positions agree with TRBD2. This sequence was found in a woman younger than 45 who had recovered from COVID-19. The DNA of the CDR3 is TGTGCCAGCAGCCAACCGGGACTAGCGGGGGGGACGAACACCGGGGAGCTGTTTTTT. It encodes CASSQPGLAGGTNTGELFF.